The 9 T cell receptor beta chains listed next were all sequenced from one sample in a study of cytomegalovirus exposure and HLA in healthy donors. The study ran its PCR with 60 Vbeta and 13 Jbeta primers. Method: immunoSEQ multiplex PCR; TCRdb's copy keeps in-frame clones and lacks some. The repertoire has fewer than 250,000 clones, about 88% of them found once; the top ten carry 1.5% to 2%. The sequenced sample consisted of PBMCs. All receptors derive from a young woman in good health and CMV-seronegative.

The V gene is TRBV29-1, the J gene TRBJ1-1; weak D call: TRBD1 (5 bases). Trimming left V 4 bases short and J 6 bases short, with 9 bases between. Germline values: CDR1 SQVTM, CDR2 ANQGSEA. The CDR3 has 11 amino acids. CDR3 in DNA: TGCAGCGTTGTACAGGTTCCTGAAGCTTTCTTT. Its translation is CSVVQVPEAFF.

This chain connects TRBV5-1 to TRBJ2-6; D is perhaps TRBD1 (6 bases). V lost 4 bases and J lost 0, with 14 bases in between. The CDR3 is made up of 17 amino acids. The germline CDR1 and CDR2 sequences are SGHRS and YFSETQ. This CDR3 is CASSLGQTLSGANVLTF. DNA for the CDR3: TGCGCCAGCAGCCTTGGACAGACCCTCTCTGGGGCCAACGTCCTGACTTTC. Combining the CDR3 with reference TRBV5-1 and TRBJ2-6 gives the whole variable domain KAGVTQTPRYLIKTRGQQVTLSCSPISGHRSVSWYQQTPGQGLQFLFEYFSETQRNKGNFPGRFSGRQFSNSRSEMNVSTLELGDSALYLCASSLGQTLSGANVLTFGAGSRLTVL.

In its sample, this clone was seen once. The chain is built from TRBV10-3 and TRBJ2-7, with 10 positions matching TRBD1. The germline CDR1 and CDR2 sequences are ENHRY and SYGVKD. Unmatched junction bases numbered 11, after V lost 5 bases and J lost 4 bases. This CDR3 contains 16 residues. CDR3 in amino acids: CAISPMQGQGSYEQYF. As DNA, the CDR3 is TGTGCCATCAGTCCAATGCAGGGACAGGGGAGTTACGAGCAGTACTTC.

The CDR3 here is CASSYSRGNRAQHF. CDR3 DNA: TGTGCCAGCAGTTACTCGAGGGGGAATAGGGCCCAGCATTTT. This sequence joins TRBV6-5 and TRBJ1-5; a weak D match, TRBD1 (6 bases). V was clipped by 0 bases and J by 11 bases, with 14 bases between them. CDR1 and CDR2 from the germline V gene are MNHEY and SVGAGI. The length of the CDR3 is 14 residues.

The rearrangement uses TRBV6-5 and TRBJ2-1; D call uncertain. Germline CDR1 and CDR2: MNHEY and SVGAGI. The CDR3 has 11 amino acids. Trimming removed 7 bases from V and 5 bases from J, with 6 bases in between. The CDR3 loop is CASIQNNEQFF. CDR3 bases: TGTGCCAGCATCCAAAACAATGAGCAGTTCTTC.

The V and J genes are TRBV2 and TRBJ2-2, with 9 positions matching TRBD1. This CDR3 has 16 amino acids. V lost 6 bases and J lost 5; bases outside the gene matches: 10. Germline V gene lookup returns CDR1 SNHLY and CDR2 FYNNEI. The CDR3 loop is CASSHPGTGRTGELFF. The CDR3 nucleotides read TGTGCCAGCAGCCACCCCGGGACAGGGAGAACCGGGGAGCTGTTTTTT.

In DNA, the CDR3 is TGTGCCACCAGCAGAGTTCAGGGTCGGACTCAGCCCCAGCATTTT. Amino acids: CATSRVQGRTQPQHF. The chain uses TRBV15 and TRBJ1-5; TRBD1 is a possible D gene (5 bases). V dropped 1 base and J dropped 6 bases, with 13 bases sitting between them. Germline assignment: CDR1 LNHNV and CDR2 YYDKDF (reference sequence). The CDR3 sequence is 15 residues long.

This chain uses TRBV5-1 with TRBJ1-3; 11 bases are shared with TRBD1. CDR1 and CDR2 (germline): SGHRS, YFSETQ. There are 14 residues in the CDR3. Trimming took 2 bases from V and 8 from J; bases not matched to a gene: 3. The CDR3 here is CASSLAGQGDTIYF. The CDR3, as DNA: TGCGCCAGCAGCTTAGCGGGACAGGGGGACACCATATATTTT.

This chain joins TRBV2 and TRBJ1-2; 9 bases line up with TRBD1. J was trimmed by 8 bases and V by 7 bases; bases with no gene match: 11. Germline values: CDR1 SNHLY, CDR2 FYNNEI. This CDR3 spans 14 amino acids. The CDR3 reads CASTWGQGAGGYTF. In DNA, the CDR3 is TGTGCCAGCACCTGGGGACAGGGAGCGGGGGGCTACACCTTC. The full variable domain, with the rest looked up from reference TRBV2 and TRBJ1-2, is EPEVTQTPSHQVTQMGQEVILRCVPISNHLYFYWYRQILGQKVEFLVSFYNNEISEKSEIFDDQFSVERPDGSNFTLKIRSTKLEDSAMYFCASTWGQGAGGYTFGSGTRLTVV.